What follows is one T cell receptor (beta chain) and its context. No cognate antigen has been identified for it. No base quality values were provided; no much bigger clone lies one nucleotide off. The method was the immunoSEQ multiplex PCR assay. Not all clones reach the TCRdb copy of this immuneACCESS table, which keeps in-frame sequences only. Checked studies attribute under half of the gap to unresolved V genes and leave the rest unexplained. The sample yields 65,000 to 95,000 clones; 93% were counted once. Together, the top ten hold 0.2% to 0.3% of the sample. These data originate in a study of technical replicates of blood from a few donors (dated by TCRdb to about 2017). Reading the germline V gene gives CDR1 SNHLY and CDR2 FYNNEI. From cysteine to phenylalanine, the CDR3 is 19 amino acids long. The only DNA kept is the CDR3, 57 bases in frame from the first base. V is cut back by 6 bases and J by 0 bases, with 14 bases in the junction unmatched.

The sequenced material came from T cells isolated from PBMCs. The clonotype originates from a human donor in good health. In this chain, TRBV2 is recombined with TRBJ1-6, and TRBD1 matches 7 of the central bases. The CDR3 corresponds to CASSRLTDRTSSYNSPLHF. The nucleotides read TGTGCCAGCAGCCGCCTCACGGACAGGACAAGCTCCTATAATTCACCCCTCCACTTT.